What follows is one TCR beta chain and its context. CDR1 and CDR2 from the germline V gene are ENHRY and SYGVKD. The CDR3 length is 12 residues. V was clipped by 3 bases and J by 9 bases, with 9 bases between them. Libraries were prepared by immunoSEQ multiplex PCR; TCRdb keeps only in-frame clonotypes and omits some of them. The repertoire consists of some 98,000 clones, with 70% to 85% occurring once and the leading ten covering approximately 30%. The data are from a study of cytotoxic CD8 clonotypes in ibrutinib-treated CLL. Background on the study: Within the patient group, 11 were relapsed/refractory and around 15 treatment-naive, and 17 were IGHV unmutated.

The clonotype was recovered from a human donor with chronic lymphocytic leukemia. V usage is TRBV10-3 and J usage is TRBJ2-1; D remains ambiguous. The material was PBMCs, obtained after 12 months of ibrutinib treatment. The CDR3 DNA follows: TGTGCCATCAGTGAAGGAGACCCTGAGCAGTTCTTC. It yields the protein CAISEGDPEQFF.